What follows are 30 T cell receptor beta chains derived from one specimen sequenced in a study of blood T cell repertoires in COVID-19. The repertoire was sequenced with immunoSEQ multiplex PCR; TCRdb's copy has only in-frame clones and lacks some. This table holds roughly 300,000 clones, more than 80% found once. Material: peripheral blood. The origin of the receptors is a woman aged 30 to 39 with COVID-19, enrolled during active disease.

V is TRBV28 and J is TRBJ1-5; 7 bases agree with TRBD1. The V segment lost 3 bases and the J segment 2 bases; nucleotides outside the gene matches: 16. Per the germline V gene, CDR1 is MDHEN and CDR2 is SYDVKM. The CDR3 has 19 residues. CDR3 sequence reads: CASSFMRGHPHGGNQPQHF. In DNA, the CDR3 is TGTGCCAGCAGTTTCATGAGGGGGCATCCCCACGGTGGCAATCAGCCCCAGCATTTT.

J is TRBJ1-6 and V is TRBV27; D is undetermined. The V gene's germline CDR1 is MNHEY and CDR2 SMNVEV (reference sequence). Trimming took 1 base from V and 0 from J, leaving 10 bases between them. The CDR3 extends over 17 amino acids. This chain's CDR3 is CASSLYPTSSYNSPLHF. In DNA, the CDR3 is TGTGCCAGCAGTTTATACCCCACAAGCTCCTATAATTCACCCCTCCACTTT.

Notes on this clone: At one end the junction does not follow the germline gene, possibly because of a read error. This rearrangement joins TRBV7-7 to TRBJ2-3, with 9 bases aligning to TRBD1. This CDR3 is built from 16 residues. Germline V gene lookup returns CDR1 SSHAT and CDR2 FNYEAQ (reference sequence). The CDR3 here is CASSQLTWTGAVPKYF. The CDR3 DNA follows: TGTGCTAGCAGCCAGCTTACCTGGACAGGGGCCGTACCAAAGTATTTT.

The chain has TRBV6-5 and TRBJ2-2, with D tentatively TRBD1 (5 bases). The CDR3 has 13 amino acids. CDR1 is MNHEY and CDR2 is SVGAGI in the germline V gene. Between the trimmed V and J ends, which lost 2 bases and 7 bases, there was a span of 8 bases. The CDR3 here is CASSYKGIGELFF. The DNA for the CDR3 is TGTGCCAGCAGTTACAAGGGGATCGGGGAGCTGTTTTTT.

This clone was counted only a few times. V is TRBV28 and J is TRBJ2-3, with a weak D call TRBD2 (6 bases). This CDR3 is built from 16 residues. V lost 6 bases and J lost 5, with 21 bases in between. Germline CDR1 is MDHEN and CDR2 is SYDVKM. The CDR3 here is CASSLSSGRKGDTQYF. CDR3 nucleotide sequence: TGTGCCAGCAGCCTATCCAGCGGGCGCAAAGGAGATACGCAGTATTTT.

The rearrangement uses TRBV7-2 and TRBJ2-2; 9 bases align to TRBD1. The CDR3 sequence is 15 residues long. The germline V gene encodes CDR1 SGHTA and CDR2 FQGNSA. Unmatched junction bases numbered 3, after V lost 5 bases and J lost 2 bases. In nucleotides, the CDR3 is TGTGCCAGCAGCCGGGACAGGGATAACACCGGGGAGCTGTTTTTT. Translation: CASSRDRDNTGELFF.

The CDR3: CASSLGVRGADGYTF. CDR3 DNA sequence: TGTGCCAGCAGCTTGGGTGTTCGGGGAGCGGATGGCTACACCTTC. J is TRBJ1-2 and V is TRBV5-6; D not resolved. Germline loops: CDR1 SGHDT, CDR2 YYEEEE. The germline V and J ends were trimmed by 0 bases and 6 bases, with 15 bases remaining between them. The CDR3 extends over 15 amino acids.

This chain uses TRBV4-1 with TRBJ2-1; 7 bases line up with TRBD2. The CDR3 contains 15 residues. V gave up 1 base and J gave up 9 bases; unmatched junction bases: 9. The V gene's germline CDR1 is MGHRA and CDR2 YSYEKL. CDR3: CASSQGVAGAPEQFF. The CDR3 nucleotides are TGCGCCAGCAGCCAAGGGGTTGCGGGAGCCCCTGAGCAGTTCTTC.

The J gene is TRBJ1-2, the V gene TRBV5-5; 8 bases agree with TRBD1. Germline CDR1 and CDR2: SGHKS and YYEKEE (reference sequence). The CDR3 runs to 14 residues. The trim removed 6 bases at V and 5 bases at J, leaving 9 bases unmatched. The CDR3 sequence is CASTLDRGPYGYTF. CDR3 bases: TGTGCCAGCACCCTAGACAGGGGACCTTATGGCTACACCTTC.

J is TRBJ1-1 and V is TRBV5-3, with TRBD1 as a possible D gene (6 bases). TRBV5-3 is an ORF for which the function is uncertain. This CDR3 is 14 amino acids long. V was clipped by 5 bases and J by 1 base, with 12 bases between them. The CDR3 loop reads CARSSGQKNTEAFF. As DNA, the CDR3 is TGTGCCAGAAGTTCCGGACAGAAGAACACTGAAGCTTTCTTT.

This chain uses TRBV30 with TRBJ1-2; 8 bases agree with TRBD1. Germline V gives CDR1 GTSNPN, CDR2 SVGIG (reference sequence). Unmatched junction bases numbered 4, after V lost 0 bases and J lost 4 bases. The CDR3 totals 14 residues. The CDR3 here is CAWSVAGGFYGYTF. The DNA for the CDR3 is TGTGCCTGGAGTGTGGCAGGGGGCTTCTATGGCTACACCTTC.

This clone has just one count. The J gene is TRBJ1-5, the V gene TRBV10-3; D uncertain. Trimming left V 0 bases short and J 5 bases short, with 5 bases between. This CDR3 contains 13 residues. The germline V gene encodes CDR1 ENHRY and CDR2 SYGVKD. The CDR3, as DNA: TGTGCCATCAGTGAGTCGAGGGATCAGCCCCAGCATTTT. This gives the protein CAISESRDQPQHF.

The sample holds a few counts of this clone. The CDR3 region is CASSYATYTISSYNSPLHF. CDR3 DNA: TGTGCCAGCAGTTATGCGACATATACCATCAGCTCCTATAATTCACCCCTCCACTTT. The V call is TRBV6-2 or TRBV6-3, the J call TRBJ1-6; D not certain. V was pared by 3 bases and J by 0 bases, with 18 bases between. This CDR3 region has 19 residues. Germline lookup yields CDR1 MNHEY and CDR2 SVGEGT.

The V gene is TRBV19, the J gene TRBJ2-1; TRBD1 is a possible D gene (6 bases). V lost 1 base and J 6 bases, leaving 13 bases between the germline ends. This CDR3 comprises 15 residues. Germline values: CDR1 LNHDA, CDR2 SQIVND (reference sequence). CDR3 DNA sequence: TGTGCCAGTAGTATAGTAGTCAGGGGAGCCAATGAGCAGTTCTTC. As protein: CASSIVVRGANEQFF.

The chain joins TRBV30 to TRBJ1-5; tentatively, D is TRBD1 (5 bases). This CDR3 region has 12 residues. V was clipped by 1 base and J by 7 bases, with 8 bases between them. Germline V gene data show CDR1 as GTSNPN and CDR2 as SVGIG (reference sequence). CDR3 protein: CAWSGGEQPQHF. CDR3 bases: TGTGCCTGGAGTGGGGGGGAACAGCCCCAGCATTTT.

The J gene is TRBJ1-4, the V gene TRBV18, with no clear D. V lost 2 bases, J lost 3 bases, and 7 bases lay in between. The CDR3 runs to 14 residues. Per germline, CDR1 KGHSH and CDR2 LQKENI. The CDR3, as DNA: TGTGCCAGCTCACCAGAGGCAGCTAATGAAAAACTGTTTTTT. Translating it yields CASSPEAANEKLFF.

The rearrangement links TRBV12-5 to TRBJ2-1, with D possibly TRBD1 on 6 matching bases. The CDR3 is made up of 13 amino acids. V lost 1 base, J lost 13 bases, and 14 bases lay in between. Germline lookup yields CDR1 LGHNT and CDR2 FRNRAP. CDR3 DNA: TGTGCTAGTGGTTTGGACGTCCAGGGGTCCCAGTTCTTC. Amino acid sequence: CASGLDVQGSQFF.

This clone was seen more than once but under ten times. V is TRBV11-3 and J is TRBJ2-7; 7 bases map to TRBD1. Per germline, CDR1 SGHNT and CDR2 YENEEA. The CDR3 has 15 residues. Trimming removed 1 base from V and 0 bases from J; junction bases left unmatched: 3. The CDR3 reads CASSLAGDSSYEQYF. CDR3 bases: TGTGCCAGCAGCTTAGCAGGGGACAGCTCCTACGAGCAGTACTTC.

This rearrangement joins TRBV19 to TRBJ2-1, with 8 bases fitting TRBD2. V lost 3 bases to trimming and J lost 3 bases; unmatched junction nucleotides: 7. This CDR3 is built from 16 residues. Germline V lookup: CDR1 LNHDA, CDR2 SQIVND (reference sequence). This chain's CDR3 is CASSMVNSGIYNEQFF. CDR3 nucleotides: TGTGCCAGTAGTATGGTGAATAGCGGGATCTACAATGAGCAGTTCTTC.

The V call is TRBV28, the J call TRBJ2-7; weak D call: TRBD1 (5 bases). The length of the CDR3 is 12 residues. The ends were cut back, 8 bases at V and 1 base at J, with 9 bases in the middle. Germline V lookup: CDR1 MDHEN, CDR2 SYDVKM. CDR3 bases: TGTGCCAGCGCCCCAGGGTCCTACGAGCAGTACTTC. This sequence encodes CASAPGSYEQYF.

This sequence joins TRBV23-1 and TRBJ1-3; D might be TRBD1 (6 bases). TRBV23-1 is assigned to the ORF class and has an uncertain function. V was clipped by 6 bases and J by 0 bases, with 9 bases between them. The CDR3 is 14 residues long. CDR3 nucleotide sequence: TGCGCCAGCAGAACAGGGACCTCTGGAAACACCATATATTTT. Translating gives CASRTGTSGNTIYF.

This rearrangement joins TRBV27 to TRBJ2-1, with TRBD2 matching over 10 bases. V was clipped by 8 bases and J by 3 bases; unmatched bases: 4. The CDR3 loop spans 14 amino acids. CDR1 is MNHEY, CDR2 SMNVEV, per germline (reference sequence). The CDR3 DNA reads as TGTGCCAGCCAGCGGGAGGGAGTCTACAATGAGCAGTTCTTC. Its protein product is CASQREGVYNEQFF.

This chain connects TRBV5-4 to TRBJ1-1; 7 bases are a match to TRBD1. After removal of 3 bases from V and 4 bases from J, the junction contained 9 bases not matched to a gene. The germline gives CDR1 SGHNT, CDR2 YYREEE (reference sequence). The CDR3 is 15 amino acids. The CDR3 region has the DNA TGTGCCAGCAGCTCTAACCTGCGACAGGGCACTGAAGCTTTCTTT. Amino acids: CASSSNLRQGTEAFF.

The chain couples TRBV6-6 to TRBJ1-1; D remains unclear. V was trimmed by 5 bases and J by 0 bases, leaving 4 bases between them. Germline loops: CDR1 MNHNY, CDR2 SVGAGI (reference sequence). The CDR3 is 12 amino acids. In DNA form, the CDR3 reads TGTGCCAGCAGTGCAGTGAACACTGAAGCTTTCTTT. Translated: CASSAVNTEAFF.

This chain connects TRBV4-1 to TRBJ2-5, with D hard to call. CDR3 size: 15 residues. Germline V CDR1 and CDR2: MGHRA, YSYEKL. Trimming removed 2 bases at V and 0 bases at J, with 10 bases between. CDR3 sequence: CASSQLTEYQETQYF. CDR3 bases: TGCGCCAGCAGCCAACTAACTGAGTACCAAGAGACCCAGTACTTC.

This chain connects TRBV14 to TRBJ2-7; 9 bases are shared with TRBD2. The trim removed 3 bases at V and 5 bases at J, leaving 5 bases unmatched. Germline V lookup: CDR1 SGHDN, CDR2 FVKESK. This CDR3 contains 14 residues. The CDR3 is CASSHSGSGHEQYF. In nucleotides, the CDR3 is TGTGCCAGCAGCCATAGCGGGAGTGGCCACGAGCAGTACTTC.

This rearrangement joins TRBV5-4 to TRBJ2-2; no clear D gene. The CDR3 is 15 amino acids. The germline gives CDR1 SGHNT, CDR2 YYREEE (reference sequence). Trimming removed 1 base from V and 0 bases from J, with 7 bases in between. The CDR3 region is CASSLIGANTGELFF. In DNA, the CDR3 is TGTGCCAGCAGCTTGATCGGAGCGAACACCGGGGAGCTGTTTTTT.

V and J are TRBV5-1 and TRBJ2-1, with 13 nucleotides matching TRBD2. Germline trimming cut 4 bases from V and 5 bases from J; bases unmatched to any gene: 3. There are 15 residues in the CDR3. The V gene's germline CDR1 is SGHRS and CDR2 YFSETQ. The CDR3 protein is CASSPGLAGNNEQFF. The DNA of the CDR3 is TGCGCCAGCAGCCCGGGACTAGCGGGGAACAATGAGCAGTTCTTC.

The genes are TRBV6-2 or TRBV6-3 and TRBJ2-3, with 10 positions matching TRBD1. V lost 0 bases to trimming and J lost 4 bases; unmatched junction nucleotides: 1. CDR1 is MNHEY, CDR2 SVGEGT, per germline. CDR3 length: 15 amino acids. In DNA, the CDR3 is TGTGCCAGCAGTTACTCGACAGGGGGCGCAGATACGCAGTATTTT. It is translated as CASSYSTGGADTQYF.

J is TRBJ2-3 and V is TRBV11-2, with TRBD1 as a possible D gene (5 bases). Trimming left V 1 base short and J 2 bases short, with 10 bases between. The CDR3 runs to 15 residues. Germline assignment: CDR1 SGHAT and CDR2 FQNNGV. Written as DNA, the CDR3 is TGTGCCAGCAGCTTAGTAACAGGCTCCACAGATACGCAGTATTTT. Translating it yields CASSLVTGSTDTQYF.